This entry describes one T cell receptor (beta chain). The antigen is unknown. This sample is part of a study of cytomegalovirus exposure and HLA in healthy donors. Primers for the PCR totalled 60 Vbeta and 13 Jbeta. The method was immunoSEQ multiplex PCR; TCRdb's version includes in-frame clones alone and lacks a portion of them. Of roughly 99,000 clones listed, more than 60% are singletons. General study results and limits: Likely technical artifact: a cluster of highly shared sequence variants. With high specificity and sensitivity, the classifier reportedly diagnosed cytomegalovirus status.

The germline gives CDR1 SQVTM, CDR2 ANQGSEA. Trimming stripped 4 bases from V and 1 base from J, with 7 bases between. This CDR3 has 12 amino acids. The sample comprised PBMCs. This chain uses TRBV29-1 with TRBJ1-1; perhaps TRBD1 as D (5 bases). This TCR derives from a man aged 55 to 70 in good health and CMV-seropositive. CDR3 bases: TGCAGCGTTGGGGGCCAGAACACTGAAGCTTTCTTT. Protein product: CSVGGQNTEAFF.